The 5 T cell receptor beta chains reported below all come from one sample, sequenced in a study of early T cells in non-severe SARS-CoV-2 infection. TCRdb re-called the 5' RACE reads through MiXCR, storing one row per CDR3 protein. This table holds nearly 110,000 distinct CDR3 sequences, around 10% found once. Sequencing input: whole blood. The receptors here all came from an adult who was a healthcare worker with PCR-confirmed SARS-CoV-2 infection or an uninfected control (not recorded which).

This chain uses TRBV6-4 with TRBJ2-1; possibly TRBD2 for D (6 bases). V shed 4 bases and J shed 5 bases, with 15 bases lying between them. This CDR3 is built from 15 residues. CDR1 is MRHNA, CDR2 SNTAGT, per germline. The CDR3 protein is CASSAQAGLNNEQFF. The CDR3 DNA reads TGTGCCAGCAGTGCTCAAGCGGGTCTTAACAATGAGCAGTTCTTC.

This clonotype was detected a few times. This chain connects TRBV5-4 to TRBJ2-3; 9 bases are shared with TRBD2. Germline V gene data show CDR1 as SGHNT and CDR2 as YYREEE (reference sequence). Germline trimming cut 0 bases from V and 0 bases from J; bases unmatched to any gene: 5. This CDR3 spans 17 amino acids. Here the CDR3 reads CASSLGSGRTSTDTQYF. CDR3 bases: TGTGCCAGCAGCTTGGGGAGCGGGAGGACCAGCACAGATACGCAGTATTTT.

This clonotype was counted at least ten times. The chain links TRBV7-2 to TRBJ1-4; D is undetermined. The CDR3 spans 14 residues. V was trimmed by 0 bases and J by 7 bases, leaving 9 bases between them. Per the germline V gene, CDR1 is SGHTA and CDR2 is FQGNSA. CDR3 sequence reads: CASSLASSFEKLFF. The DNA for the CDR3 is TGTGCCAGCAGCTTAGCGTCGTCGTTTGAAAAACTGTTTTTT.

The V gene is TRBV27, the J gene TRBJ2-5; tentative D call: TRBD1 (6 bases). V lost 8 bases and J lost 4, with 17 bases in between. The CDR3 totals 14 residues. CDR1 MNHEY and CDR2 SMNVEV come from the germline V gene (reference sequence). In nucleotides, the CDR3 is TGTGCCAGCGGCCACAGGGCCCTCGGAGAGACCCAGTACTTC. It encodes CASGHRALGETQYF.

CDR3 DNA sequence: TGTGCCAGCATTAGGACAGGGACCTTCTATGGCTACACCTTC. Its protein product is CASIRTGTFYGYTF. The rearrangement joins TRBV6-1 to TRBJ1-2; TRBD1 matches 8 bases. The ends lost 7 bases at V and 4 bases at J; junction bases unmatched: 8. There are 14 residues in the CDR3. From germline, CDR1 is MNHNS and CDR2 SASEGT.